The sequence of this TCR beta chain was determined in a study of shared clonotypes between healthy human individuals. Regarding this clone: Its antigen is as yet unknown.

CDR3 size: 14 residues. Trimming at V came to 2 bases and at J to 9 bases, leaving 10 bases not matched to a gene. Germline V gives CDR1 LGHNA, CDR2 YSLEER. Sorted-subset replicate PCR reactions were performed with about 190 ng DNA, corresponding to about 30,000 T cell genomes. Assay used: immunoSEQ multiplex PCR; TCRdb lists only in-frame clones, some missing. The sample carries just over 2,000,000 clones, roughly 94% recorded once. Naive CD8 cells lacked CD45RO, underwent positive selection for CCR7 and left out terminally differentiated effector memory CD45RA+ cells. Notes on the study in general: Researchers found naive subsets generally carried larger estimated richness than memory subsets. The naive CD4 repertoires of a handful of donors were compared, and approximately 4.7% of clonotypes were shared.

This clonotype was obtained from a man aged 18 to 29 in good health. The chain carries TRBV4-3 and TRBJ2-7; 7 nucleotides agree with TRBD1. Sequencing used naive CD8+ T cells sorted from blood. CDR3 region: CASSQFPGQALQYF. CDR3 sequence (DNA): TGCGCCAGCAGCCAATTCCCCGGACAGGCCCTGCAGTACTTC.